This passage covers 17 T cell receptor beta chains from one sample sequenced in a study of cytomegalovirus exposure and HLA in healthy donors. Primers: 60 Vbeta forward and 13 Jbeta reverse. Libraries were prepared by immunoSEQ multiplex PCR; TCRdb keeps only in-frame clonotypes and omits some of them. The top ten hold 7.5% to 8.5% of the sample, which has 35,000 to 45,000 clones, around 69% seen once. The specimen sequenced was PBMCs. The receptors come from a woman aged 25 to 45 in good health and CMV-seropositive.

This clone was counted a few times. This rearrangement joins TRBV19 to TRBJ2-5, with 11 bases fitting TRBD2. There are 16 residues in the CDR3. V trimming: 3 bases; J trimming: 4 bases; junction bases outside the gene matches: 7. Per the germline V gene, CDR1 is LNHDA and CDR2 is SQIVND (reference sequence). The CDR3 region is CASSMLTSGSGETQYF. CDR3 DNA sequence: TGTGCCAGTAGTATGCTAACTAGCGGGAGTGGAGAGACCCAGTACTTC.

CDR3 in amino acids: CASSPTEHWKPSSSYNSPLHF. The CDR3, as DNA: TGCGCCAGCAGTCCGACGGAACACTGGAAGCCTAGTAGCTCCTATAATTCACCCCTCCACTTT. V gene TRBV23-1 combines with J gene TRBJ1-6; no clear D. TRBV23-1 is flagged as an ORF with uncertain function. This CDR3 has 21 residues. The V end lost 4 bases, the J end lost 0 bases, and 25 bases lay between the germline ends.

V gene TRBV7-8 combines with J gene TRBJ1-5; weak D call: TRBD1 (6 bases). This CDR3 spans 15 amino acids. V shed 3 bases and J shed 4 bases, with 13 bases lying between them. Germline CDR1 and CDR2: SGHVS and FQNEAQ. The CDR3 DNA is TGTGCCAGCAGCTTCAATACAGGGTGGAATCAGCCCCAGCATTTT. Its translation: CASSFNTGWNQPQHF.

The genes are TRBV6-1 and TRBJ1-2, with D maybe TRBD1 (5 bases). The CDR3 has 13 amino acids. V lost 8 bases to trimming and J lost 4 bases, with 14 bases between them. Germline CDR1 reads MNHNS; CDR2 reads SASEGT. CDR3 sequence reads: CASVSGGSYGYTF. In nucleotides, the CDR3 is TGTGCCAGCGTCAGTGGGGGGTCCTATGGCTACACCTTC.

V and J are TRBV19 and TRBJ2-2; D unresolved. Germline CDR1 LNHDA, CDR2 SQIVND (reference sequence). The CDR3 spans 10 residues. The CDR3 reads CVLGTGELFF. CDR3 coding DNA: TGTGTCCTCGGCACCGGGGAGCTGTTTTTT.

This rearrangement joins TRBV5-1 to TRBJ1-4, with 7 bases identical to TRBD1. CDR3 length: 14 residues. V lost 4 bases, J lost 4 bases, and 4 bases stayed unmatched. CDR1 is SGHRS and CDR2 is YFSETQ in the germline V gene. For the CDR3, the DNA is TGCGCCAGCAGCCTACAGGGGCATAATGAAAAACTGTTTTTT. This encodes CASSLQGHNEKLFF.

This sequence joins TRBV2 and TRBJ1-6, with D tentatively TRBD1 (5 bases). V was trimmed by 4 bases and J by 6 bases, leaving 10 bases between them. The CDR3 consists of 14 residues. Germline V lookup: CDR1 SNHLY, CDR2 FYNNEI. For the CDR3, the DNA is TGTGCCAGCAGTGTACGGGGACTTAATTCACCCCTCCACTTT. Its protein is CASSVRGLNSPLHF.

This clone has only one observation. The chain carries TRBV6-1 and TRBJ1-1; D is uncertain. V shed 7 bases and J shed 4 bases, with 19 bases lying between them. This CDR3 comprises 15 residues. Per the germline V gene, CDR1 is MNHNS and CDR2 is SASEGT. The CDR3 protein is CASTERRAGATEAFF. The CDR3 region has the DNA TGTGCCAGCACCGAAAGGAGGGCCGGAGCCACTGAAGCTTTCTTT.

Concerning this clone: The junction differs from germline at one of its ends, possibly a read error. In DNA form, the CDR3 reads TGTTCCAGCAGCTTAAAAGGGGCCTACGAGCAGTACTTC. Protein: CSSSLKGAYEQYF. V usage is TRBV7-9 and J usage is TRBJ2-7, with D possibly being TRBD1 (5 bases). The CDR3 totals 13 residues. Germline V gene data show CDR1 as SEHNR and CDR2 as FQNEAQ (reference sequence). Full variable domain (rest looked up from reference TRBV7-9 and TRBJ2-7): DTGVSQNPRHKITKRGQNVTFRCDPISEHNRLYWYRQTLGQGPEFLTYFQNEAQLEKSRLLSDRFSAERPKGSFSTLEIQRTEQGDSAMYLCSSSLKGAYEQYFGPGTRLTVT.

The chain uses TRBV4-1 and TRBJ2-7, with D hard to call. Per germline, CDR1 MGHRA and CDR2 YSYEKL. Trimming shortened V by 0 bases and J by 0 bases, and 15 bases separated the two germline ends. The CDR3 extends over 17 amino acids. CDR3 sequence reads: CASSQDWFGDASYEQYF. The CDR3 DNA sequence: TGCGCCAGCAGCCAAGATTGGTTCGGAGATGCCTCCTACGAGCAGTACTTC.

This clone was seen only a few times. The chain combines TRBV7-9 with TRBJ2-5; D call uncertain. CDR3 length: 12 residues. Trimming pared 2 bases from V and 7 bases from J, leaving 8 bases between. The germline V gene encodes CDR1 SEHNR and CDR2 FQNEAQ (reference sequence). The CDR3 reads CASSLLRGTQYF. DNA of the CDR3: TGTGCCAGCAGCTTATTAAGAGGGACCCAGTACTTC.

The chain combines TRBV19 with TRBJ1-2; TRBD1 agrees at 7 bases. The germline V gene encodes CDR1 LNHDA and CDR2 SQIVND (reference sequence). The CDR3 loop spans 13 amino acids. With V trimmed by 8 bases and J by 7 bases, 10 bases remained unmatched. The CDR3 protein is CASSQGGILGYTF. The DNA of the CDR3 is TGTGCCAGTTCCCAGGGGGGCATTCTTGGCTACACCTTC.

This clone has just one count. The V and J genes are TRBV19 and TRBJ1-5; D remains ambiguous. The CDR3 has 16 residues. Per germline, CDR1 LNHDA and CDR2 SQIVND (reference sequence). Trimming shortened V by 6 bases and J by 0 bases, and 15 bases separated the two germline ends. The CDR3 DNA sequence: TGTGCCAGTAGAAGGAGTCATGCGGGTAGCAATCAGCCCCAGCATTTT. It yields the protein CASRRSHAGSNQPQHF.

The J gene is TRBJ1-2, the V gene TRBV25-1, with a weak D call TRBD1 (6 bases). CDR3 size: 13 residues. V lost 9 bases and J 6 bases, leaving 17 bases between the germline ends. Germline CDR1 and CDR2: MGHDK and SYGVNS. The CDR3 nucleotides read TGTGCCAGAGGGGGGGGCAGCCCGGATGGCTACACCTTC. Translating gives CARGGGSPDGYTF.

In regard to this clone: The sample holds other DNA sequences that translate to the same CDR3. The J gene is TRBJ1-3, the V gene TRBV2; D might be TRBD1 (6 bases). The length of the CDR3 is 15 residues. In germline, CDR1 is SNHLY, CDR2 FYNNEI. The V end lost 8 bases, the J end lost 3 bases, and 17 bases lay between the germline ends. The CDR3 nucleotides read TGTGCCAGCTGGGCGAGACAGGATTTTGGAAACACCATATATTTT. It yields the protein CASWARQDFGNTIYF.

This chain connects TRBV30 to TRBJ2-1; TRBD2 matches 8 bases. J lost 3 bases, V lost 3 bases, and 7 bases had no gene match. CDR3 size: 15 residues. Per the germline V gene, CDR1 is GTSNPN and CDR2 is SVGIG (reference sequence). The CDR3 is CAWSASGSIYNEQFF. The CDR3 bases are TGTGCCTGGAGCGCCAGCGGGAGTATCTACAATGAGCAGTTCTTC. Drawing the rest from reference TRBV30 and TRBJ2-1, the complete variable domain is SQTIHQWPATLVQPVGSPLSLECTVEGTSNPNLYWYRQAAGRGLQLLFYSVGIGQISSEVPQNLSASRPQDRQFILSSKKLLLSDSGFYLCAWSASGSIYNEQFFGPGTRLTVL.

The rearrangement joins TRBV19 to TRBJ1-5, with a weak D call TRBD1 (5 bases). V lost 3 bases and J 4 bases, leaving 19 bases between the germline ends. The CDR3 has 17 residues. Germline CDR1 reads LNHDA; CDR2 reads SQIVND (reference sequence). The CDR3 DNA follows: TGTGCCAGTAGTATGGAACAGGATGAGTTAAGGAATCAGCCCCAGCATTTT. Its translation: CASSMEQDELRNQPQHF.